This entry lists 26 T cell receptor beta chains sequenced from one sample in a study of a mutant IDH1 vaccine in newly diagnosed glioma. Assay: immunoSEQ multiplex PCR; the TCRdb copy retains only in-frame clones and omits some. The sample holds tens of thousands of clones, 70% to 80% seen once. Stated time point: baseline, week 1 (first vaccination visit). Treatment: pre-vaccination baseline after standard-of-care therapy. The material sequenced was PBMCs, taken from a glioma patient treated with radiotherapy, temozolomide or both. Source of these receptors: a woman between 35 and 50 years old with glioma.

The chain combines TRBV2 with TRBJ2-6, with 8 bases aligning to TRBD1. The length of the CDR3 is 19 residues. Germline V gives CDR1 SNHLY, CDR2 FYNNEI. The trim removed 2 bases at V and 3 bases at J, leaving 12 bases unmatched. The CDR3 is CASSERGRAGGGGANVLTF. CDR3 DNA: TGTGCCAGCAGTGAAAGAGGTAGGGCAGGGGGCGGTGGGGCCAACGTCCTGACTTTC.

This clone was picked up one time. The V call is TRBV27, the J call TRBJ2-7; TRBD1 aligns across 7 bases. Germline CDR1 reads MNHEY; CDR2 reads SMNVEV (reference sequence). The junction had 8 bases not matched to a gene; V was cut back by 5 bases and J by 1 base. The CDR3 runs 15 residues. CDR3 loop: CASSLRDSTSYEQYF. The CDR3 coding sequence is TGTGCCAGCAGTCTCCGGGACAGCACATCCTACGAGCAGTACTTC.

This chain links TRBV25-1 with TRBJ2-7, with D possibly being TRBD1 (5 bases). This CDR3 has 11 residues. Germline V gene sequence: CDR1 MGHDK, CDR2 SYGVNS. V lost 6 bases, J lost 2 bases, and 5 bases lay in between. CDR3 region: CASRTAYEQYF. Written as DNA, the CDR3 is TGTGCCAGCAGGACAGCCTACGAGCAGTACTTC.

This clone appeared a single time. The chain employs TRBV5-4 and TRBJ2-3; TRBD2 matches 14 bases. The V gene end was trimmed by 4 bases and the J gene end by 1 base; junction bases not matched to a gene: 2. There are 16 residues in the CDR3. CDR1 and CDR2 from the germline V gene are SGHNT and YYREEE (reference sequence). The CDR3: CASSQGLAGGTDTQYF. CDR3 nucleotide sequence: TGTGCCAGCAGCCAGGGACTAGCGGGGGGCACAGATACGCAGTATTTT.

The J gene is TRBJ2-2, the V gene TRBV19; TRBD1 matches at 7 bases. V trimming: 1 base; J trimming: 3 bases; junction bases outside the gene matches: 5. CDR1 is LNHDA, CDR2 SQIVND, per germline (reference sequence). The CDR3 runs to 16 residues. CDR3 DNA sequence: TGTGCCAGTAGTATAGGAGGGGGCGCTTACACCGGGGAGCTGTTTTTT. Protein product: CASSIGGGAYTGELFF. Together with reference TRBV19 and TRBJ2-2, the CDR3 gives the full variable domain: DGGITQSPKYLFRKEGQNVTLSCEQNLNHDAMYWYRQDPGQGLRLIYYSQIVNDFQKGDIAEGYSVSREKKESFPLTVTSAQKNPTAFYLCASSIGGGAYTGELFFGEGSRLTVL.

This chain connects TRBV18 to TRBJ2-3, with 9 bases lining up with TRBD1. V lost 3 bases to trimming and J lost 6 bases; unmatched junction nucleotides: 7. CDR3 length: 15 amino acids. Germline V gene data show CDR1 as KGHSH and CDR2 as LQKENI. The CDR3 protein is CASSPPRGQGDTQYF. CDR3 DNA sequence: TGTGCCAGCTCACCTCCCCGGGGACAGGGCGATACGCAGTATTTT. The full variable domain, rest sourced from reference TRBV18 and TRBJ2-3, is NAGVMQNPRHLVRRRGQEARLRCSPMKGHSHVYWYRQLPEEGLKFMVYLQKENIIDESGMPKERFSAEFPKEGPSILRIQQVVRGDSAAYFCASSPPRGQGDTQYFGPGTRLTVL.

The chain combines TRBV6-1 with TRBJ2-4, with TRBD2 matching over 8 bases. Per germline, CDR1 MNHNS and CDR2 SASEGT. The CDR3 contains 12 residues. V lost 3 bases, J lost 11 bases, and 3 bases stayed unmatched. The DNA of the CDR3 is TGTGCCAGCAGTGAGGCGGGGGGTGTTCAGTACTTC. It yields the protein CASSEAGGVQYF.

J is TRBJ2-2 and V is TRBV10-3; 13 bases are a match to TRBD2. Germline loops: CDR1 ENHRY, CDR2 SYGVKD. Losses at the gene ends were 6 bases for V and 7 bases for J; bases not matched to a gene: 11. The CDR3 runs to 17 residues. CDR3 loop: CAISGTSGTRGGGELFF. The CDR3 DNA sequence: TGTGCCATCAGCGGGACTAGCGGGACCCGGGGGGGCGGGGAGCTGTTTTTT.

The chain's CDR3 is CASSSGTGPSTQYF. The CDR3 DNA is TGTGCCAGCAGCTCAGGCACAGGCCCCTCTACGCAGTATTTT. The chain couples TRBV5-4 to TRBJ2-3, with D possibly TRBD1 on 5 matching bases. The CDR3 runs to 14 residues. Germline CDR1 and CDR2: SGHNT and YYREEE (reference sequence). V lost 3 bases and J lost 8, with 16 bases in between. Filled out from reference TRBV5-4 and TRBJ2-3, the complete variable domain reads ETGVTQSPTHLIKTRGQQVTLRCSSQSGHNTVSWYQQALGQGPQFIFQYYREEENGRGNFPPRFSGLQFPNYSSELNVNALELDDSALYLCASSSGTGPSTQYFGPGTRLTVL.

The rearrangement uses TRBV6-5 and TRBJ2-5, with TRBD1 matching 12 bases. Trimming at V came to 6 bases and at J to 7 bases, leaving 9 bases not matched to a gene. Germline V gives CDR1 MNHEY, CDR2 SVGAGI. This CDR3 spans 15 amino acids. CDR3 nucleotides: TGTGCCAGCAGCCACCGGGGACAGGGGGCTTGGACCCAGTACTTC. Translation: CASSHRGQGAWTQYF.

In the case of this clone: The same CDR3 can be traced to other DNA sequences in this sample. The chain joins TRBV19 to TRBJ1-1, with a possible D match to TRBD1 (6 bases). V was cut by 3 bases and J by 3 bases, with 11 bases left in between. Germline CDR1 reads LNHDA; CDR2 reads SQIVND (reference sequence). The CDR3 sequence is 14 residues long. The CDR3 is CASSIGQGYTEAFF. The CDR3 DNA sequence: TGTGCCAGTAGTATTGGTCAGGGGTACACTGAAGCTTTCTTT.

The V gene is TRBV2, the J gene TRBJ2-6; D not resolved. V was trimmed by 6 bases and J by 1 base, leaving 10 bases between them. CDR1 and CDR2 (germline): SNHLY, FYNNEI. The CDR3 totals 15 residues. The CDR3 loop is CASSVTVSGANVLTF. The DNA for the CDR3 is TGTGCCAGCAGCGTTACCGTTTCTGGGGCCAACGTCCTGACTTTC.

This chain joins TRBV7-2 and TRBJ2-5; the D call may be TRBD1 or TRBD2 (5 bases each). Trimming cost V 0 bases and J 2 bases, with 7 bases left between them. Per germline, CDR1 SGHTA and CDR2 FQGNSA. The CDR3 has 14 amino acids. CDR3 DNA: TGTGCCAGCAGCTTAGCGGGGGATCAAGAGACCCAGTACTTC. This codes for CASSLAGDQETQYF.

This clone was recorded a few times. The chain couples TRBV13 to TRBJ2-7; 14 bases line up with TRBD2. Germline assignment: CDR1 PRHDT and CDR2 FYEKMQ (reference sequence). The CDR3 consists of 17 residues. V gave up 5 bases and J gave up 7 bases; unmatched junction bases: 13. Here the CDR3 DNA reads TGTGCCAGCAGCCGATCGGCGGGGACTAGCGGGGGCCAGGAGCAGTACTTC. This translates into CASSRSAGTSGGQEQYF.

The CDR3 DNA sequence: TGCGCCAGCAGCCAGAGTGGGGTACGGGGCTACACCTTC. It yields the protein CASSQSGVRGYTF. The chain uses TRBV4-3 and TRBJ1-2; no definite D call. V was shortened by 3 bases and J by 8 bases, with 13 bases between the two germline ends. There are 13 residues in the CDR3. Germline V gene data show CDR1 as LGHNA and CDR2 as YSLEER.

The sample holds one count of this clone. The genes are TRBV29-1 and TRBJ1-1; D possibly corresponds to TRBD1 (5 bases). Trimming shortened V by 8 bases and J by 3 bases, and 16 bases separated the two germline ends. The CDR3 contains 13 residues. Germline V gene data show CDR1 as SQVTM and CDR2 as ANQGSEA. This chain's CDR3 is CSTLGGGDTEAFF. CDR3 in DNA: TGCAGCACCCTGGGGGGAGGTGACACTGAAGCTTTCTTT.

The rearrangement joins TRBV5-1 to TRBJ1-6, with D perhaps matching TRBD1 (5 bases). Germline values: CDR1 SGHRS, CDR2 YFSETQ. V dropped 3 bases and J dropped 5 bases, with 6 bases sitting between them. The CDR3 covers 13 residues. The CDR3 DNA follows: TGCGCCAGCAGCTGGGGGGATAATTCACCCCTCCACTTT. Translating it yields CASSWGDNSPLHF.

The chain combines TRBV5-1 with TRBJ2-7; D gene uncertain. Germline V gene sequence: CDR1 SGHRS, CDR2 YFSETQ. Trimming took off 2 bases at V and 1 base at J, with 4 bases between the two ends. CDR3 length: 12 amino acids. The CDR3 nucleotides read TGCGCCAGCAGCTTCAATTCCTACGAGCAGTACTTC. Its translation: CASSFNSYEQYF.

The V call is TRBV23-1, the J call TRBJ1-2; weak D call: TRBD1 (6 bases). TRBV23-1 is assigned to the ORF class and has an uncertain function. Trimming stripped 4 bases from V and 3 bases from J, with 12 bases between. The CDR3 covers 14 residues. CDR3 in amino acids: CASSPRGADYGYTF. CDR3 nucleotide sequence: TGCGCCAGCAGTCCCCGGGGGGCGGACTATGGCTACACCTTC.

This clone was counted once. Its ends do not fully match the called genes, so a read error is possible. This sequence joins TRBV6-1 and TRBJ2-3; 8 nucleotides agree with TRBD2. Germline assignment: CDR1 MNHNS and CDR2 SASEGT. CDR3 length equals 14 residues. CDR3 sequence (DNA): TGTGCCAGCAGTGAAAGCGGGGGACGGCCCGAGCGTGATTTT. Translated: CASSESGGRPERDF.

This chain connects TRBV7-9 to TRBJ1-2; unclear D gene. CDR3 size: 12 residues. Germline assignment: CDR1 SEHNR and CDR2 FQNEAQ (reference sequence). V was shortened by 8 bases and J by 6 bases, with 13 bases between the two germline ends. The CDR3 loop reads CASAIRRDGYTF. For the CDR3, the DNA is TGTGCCAGCGCCATCCGGCGGGATGGCTACACCTTC.

The chain couples TRBV15 to TRBJ2-7; TRBD2 aligns across 9 bases. The CDR3 loop spans 15 amino acids. From germline, CDR1 is LNHNV and CDR2 YYDKDF (reference sequence). With 0 bases clipped from V and 5 bases from J, the junction kept 5 bases outside the gene matches. This CDR3 reads CATSRDKRGVDEQYF. CDR3 coding DNA: TGTGCCACCAGCAGAGATAAGCGGGGGGTCGACGAGCAGTACTTC.

V usage is TRBV19 and J usage is TRBJ1-4, with unresolved D. Trimming pared 11 bases from V and 0 bases from J, leaving 13 bases between. The CDR3 spans 14 residues. In germline, CDR1 is LNHDA, CDR2 SQIVND (reference sequence). The CDR3 region has the DNA TGTGCCTCTCTGGGTCCAGCAACTAATGAAAAACTGTTTTTT. Translated, it gives CASLGPATNEKLFF.

This clone was counted between two and nine times. The chain couples TRBV13 to TRBJ2-1, with a weak D call TRBD1 (5 bases). The germline V gene has CDR1 PRHDT and CDR2 FYEKMQ (reference sequence). Trimming pared 2 bases from V and 7 bases from J, leaving 9 bases between. The CDR3 loop spans 13 amino acids. The CDR3 here is CASSLQGRNEQFF. CDR3 nucleotide sequence: TGTGCCAGCAGCTTACAGGGAAGGAATGAGCAGTTCTTC.

The rearrangement uses TRBV19 and TRBJ1-6, with 10 bases that match TRBD1. J lost 8 bases, V lost 4 bases, and 2 bases had no gene match. This CDR3 has 14 amino acids. CDR1 and CDR2 (germline): LNHDA, SQIVND (reference sequence). The CDR3 region is CASSTGQGDSPLHF. DNA of the CDR3: TGTGCCAGTAGTACCGGACAGGGGGATTCACCCCTCCACTTT. Drawing the rest from reference TRBV19 and TRBJ1-6, the complete variable domain is DGGITQSPKYLFRKEGQNVTLSCEQNLNHDAMYWYRQDPGQGLRLIYYSQIVNDFQKGDIAEGYSVSREKKESFPLTVTSAQKNPTAFYLCASSTGQGDSPLHFGNGTRLTVT.

The V gene is TRBV30, the J gene TRBJ2-7; D call uncertain. Germline CDR1 is GTSNPN and CDR2 is SVGIG (reference sequence). The CDR3 runs to 13 residues. V shed 4 bases and J shed 2 bases, with 12 bases lying between them. CDR3: CAWTRDSPYEQYF. Written as DNA, the CDR3 is TGTGCCTGGACTCGCGACTCCCCCTACGAGCAGTACTTC.